Each of the 25 T cell receptor beta chains below was sequenced from the same sample in a study of response to subunit inactivated influenza vaccine. TCRdb reanalysed the RT-PCR reads using MiXCR and keeps one entry per CDR3 protein. The sample records 600,000 to 850,000 distinct CDR3 sequences, 13% to 15% being singletons. The starting material was PBMCs from blood, obtained less than 15 days before vaccination. Source of these receptors: a man in his forties or fifties who received an inactivated influenza vaccine.

V usage is TRBV5-1 and J usage is TRBJ1-2; 9 bases are shared with TRBD1. In germline, CDR1 is SGHRS, CDR2 YFSETQ. Trimming at V came to 4 bases and at J to 2 bases, leaving 6 bases not matched to a gene. The CDR3 has 15 amino acids. The CDR3 DNA reads TGCGCCAGCAGCATCGGACAGGGGAGGAACTATGGCTACACCTTC. It translates to CASSIGQGRNYGYTF.

The chain carries TRBV7-9 and TRBJ2-1, with 9 bases matching TRBD2. The V gene end was trimmed by 5 bases and the J gene end by 5 bases; junction bases not matched to a gene: 7. The CDR3 spans 15 residues. Germline loops: CDR1 SEHNR, CDR2 FQNEAQ (reference sequence). The chain's CDR3 is CASSLSAGGHNEQFF. CDR3 in DNA: TGTGCCAGCAGCCTCTCGGCGGGGGGGCACAATGAGCAGTTCTTC. The whole variable domain, filled in from reference TRBV7-9 and TRBJ2-1, reads DTGVSQNPRHKITKRGQNVTFRCDPISEHNRLYWYRQTLGQGPEFLTYFQNEAQLEKSRLLSDRFSAERPKGSFSTLEIQRTEQGDSAMYLCASSLSAGGHNEQFFGPGTRLTVL.

This clonotype was observed many times. The gene calls are TRBV6-5 and TRBJ2-1; 11 bases map to TRBD2. The CDR3 is 12 residues long. J lost 9 bases, V lost 7 bases, and 2 bases had no gene match. Germline loops: CDR1 MNHEY, CDR2 SVGAGI. In DNA form, the CDR3 reads TGTGCCAGCACCACTAGCGGGAGTGAGCAGTTCTTC. This encodes CASTTSGSEQFF.

This clonotype was counted many times. The V call is TRBV6-5, the J call TRBJ2-3; TRBD2 matches at 12 bases. The V and J ends lost 0 bases and 3 bases, in that order; junction bases with no gene match: 4. Germline CDR1 and CDR2: MNHEY and SVGAGI. The CDR3 consists of 17 residues. The CDR3, as DNA: TGTGCCAGCAGTTACTCGACTAGCGGGAGTCGGACAGATACGCAGTATTTT. This gives the protein CASSYSTSGSRTDTQYF.

The V call is TRBV24-1, the J call TRBJ2-6; 16 bases line up with TRBD2. Trimming at V came to 5 bases and at J to 1 base, leaving 4 bases not matched to a gene. Germline CDR1 KGHDR, CDR2 SFDVKD. CDR3 length: 19 amino acids. CDR3 in DNA: TGTGCCACCAGTGGGGGACTAGCGGGGGGGCCTTCTGGGGCCAACGTCCTGACTTTC. The encoded protein is CATSGGLAGGPSGANVLTF.

This clonotype was recorded many times. The J gene is TRBJ2-7, the V gene TRBV28, with TRBD1 identical over 7 bases. The trim removed 8 bases at V and 3 bases at J, leaving 7 bases unmatched. CDR3 length: 13 amino acids. Per germline, CDR1 MDHEN and CDR2 SYDVKM. The CDR3 loop is CASAINRGYEQYF. The CDR3 bases are TGTGCCAGCGCAATAAACAGGGGCTACGAGCAGTACTTC.

This clonotype was seen more than once but under ten times. This chain joins TRBV6-1 and TRBJ1-4, with D possibly being TRBD1 (5 bases). CDR3 length: 15 amino acids. Trimming shortened V by 7 bases and J by 3 bases, and 15 bases separated the two germline ends. The germline CDR1 and CDR2 sequences are MNHNS and SASEGT. DNA of the CDR3: TGTGCCAGCAAGTGGACGGGGGAGTCTAATGAAAAACTGTTTTTT. Protein sequence: CASKWTGESNEKLFF.

This chain links TRBV6-1 with TRBJ1-2; TRBD1 matches at 8 bases. V lost 5 bases to trimming and J lost 4 bases; unmatched junction nucleotides: 9. CDR1 is MNHNS and CDR2 is SASEGT in the germline V gene. There are 15 residues in the CDR3. The DNA for the CDR3 is TGTGCCAGCAGTCCGCCCGGGACAGGCCCCTATGGCTACACCTTC. Amino acids: CASSPPGTGPYGYTF.

The chain has TRBV4-2 and TRBJ2-5; TRBD2 is a possible D gene (7 bases). Germline loops: CDR1 LGHNA, CDR2 YNFKEQ. Between the trimmed V and J ends, which lost 0 bases and 4 bases, there was a span of 15 bases. This CDR3 has 16 amino acids. CDR3 region: CASSQDGGGGGETQYF. The DNA of the CDR3 is TGTGCCAGCAGCCAAGATGGAGGGGGGGGCGGAGAGACCCAGTACTTC.

This clonotype was counted many times. The chain is built from TRBV12-3 or TRBV12-4 and TRBJ2-2; weak D call: TRBD2 (6 bases). Trimming shortened V by 7 bases and J by 5 bases, and 14 bases separated the two germline ends. This CDR3 is built from 14 residues. The CDR3 DNA is TGTGCCAGCACCCGCGGAGGGCTTACCGGGGAGCTGTTTTTT. As protein: CASTRGGLTGELFF.

There are a few counts of this clonotype. This chain joins TRBV28 and TRBJ2-7, with 10 bases matching TRBD2. In germline, CDR1 is MDHEN, CDR2 SYDVKM. This CDR3 comprises 16 residues. With 5 bases clipped from V and 2 bases from J, the junction kept 9 bases outside the gene matches. CDR3 sequence: CASSHAGGLAPYEQYF. CDR3 in DNA: TGTGCCAGCAGTCACGCGGGGGGACTAGCGCCCTACGAGCAGTACTTC.

There are many counts of this clonotype. V and J are TRBV29-1 and TRBJ2-1; 11 bases are a match to TRBD1. Trimming took 5 bases from V and 7 from J; bases not matched to a gene: 7. The CDR3 sequence is 14 residues long. In germline, CDR1 is SQVTM, CDR2 ANQGSEA. The CDR3 bases are TGCAGCGTTACGGACAGGGGGCGGGTGAATGAGCAGTTCTTC. It codes for CSVTDRGRVNEQFF.

The J gene is TRBJ2-3, the V gene TRBV5-1; 10 bases are a match to TRBD2. J was trimmed by 2 bases and V by 0 bases; bases with no gene match: 6. The CDR3 is 17 residues long. In germline, CDR1 is SGHRS, CDR2 YFSETQ. CDR3 sequence reads: CASSLVSSGGITDTQYF. DNA for the CDR3: TGCGCCAGCAGCTTGGTATCTAGCGGGGGAATCACAGATACGCAGTATTTT.

This clonotype was observed at least ten times. The chain has TRBV28 and TRBJ2-7; no clear D. CDR3 length equals 12 residues. Trimming removed 2 bases at V and 6 bases at J, with 8 bases between. From germline, CDR1 is MDHEN and CDR2 SYDVKM. The DNA of the CDR3 is TGTGCCAGCAGTTTAGGTTTAATCGAGCAGTACTTC. Its protein is CASSLGLIEQYF.

As DNA, the CDR3 is TGCGCCAGCAGCTTGGATGACACAGGGTATGGGACCCAGTACTTC. Protein: CASSLDDTGYGTQYF. The rearrangement joins TRBV5-1 to TRBJ2-5, with D possibly matching TRBD1 (6 bases). The length of the CDR3 is 15 residues. Germline V lookup: CDR1 SGHRS, CDR2 YFSETQ. Trimming pared 0 bases from V and 7 bases from J, leaving 16 bases between. The whole variable domain, filled in from reference TRBV5-1 and TRBJ2-5, reads KAGVTQTPRYLIKTRGQQVTLSCSPISGHRSVSWYQQTPGQGLQFLFEYFSETQRNKGNFPGRFSGRQFSNSRSEMNVSTLELGDSALYLCASSLDDTGYGTQYFGPGTRLLVL.

The chain carries TRBV10-3 and TRBJ2-2, with D perhaps TRBD1 (5 bases). The V gene lost 6 bases and the J gene lost 6 bases, with 17 bases spanning the gap. The length of the CDR3 is 15 residues. CDR1 ENHRY and CDR2 SYGVKD come from the germline V gene. CDR3 bases: TGTGCCATCAGCGATTCAGGGTTTATTGCCGGGGAGCTGTTTTTT. Protein sequence: CAISDSGFIAGELFF.

The chain combines TRBV6-1 with TRBJ1-3; tentatively, D is TRBD1 (5 bases). Trimming pared 6 bases from V and 0 bases from J, leaving 15 bases between. The length of the CDR3 is 16 residues. The germline gives CDR1 MNHNS, CDR2 SASEGT. The CDR3 sequence is CASRSGTIYSGNTIYF. For the CDR3, the DNA is TGTGCCAGCAGGTCCGGGACGATCTACTCTGGAAACACCATATATTTT.

V is TRBV20-1 and J is TRBJ2-7, with D possibly being TRBD1 (6 bases). Germline lookup yields CDR1 DFQATT and CDR2 SNEGSKA (reference sequence). The V gene lost 0 bases and the J gene lost 4 bases, with 16 bases spanning the gap. The CDR3 runs to 15 residues. CDR3 in amino acids: CSARDPGQNVYEQYF. As DNA, the CDR3 is TGCAGTGCTAGAGATCCCGGACAGAATGTATACGAGCAGTACTTC.

V gene TRBV11-2 combines with J gene TRBJ2-7, with 9 bases fitting TRBD2. Germline CDR1 reads SGHAT; CDR2 reads FQNNGV. J lost 9 bases, V lost 1 base, and 19 bases had no gene match. The CDR3 loop spans 18 amino acids. The CDR3 nucleotides read TGTGCCAGCAGCTTAGTCTCTAGCGGGAAATCCCATCACACTGGGCAGTACTTC. Translated, it gives CASSLVSSGKSHHTGQYF.

In its sample, this clonotype was seen a few times. This chain connects TRBV7-8 to TRBJ2-1; possible D gene TRBD1, 7 bases. The length of the CDR3 is 14 residues. CDR1 SGHVS and CDR2 FQNEAQ come from the germline V gene. The V and J ends lost 5 bases and 6 bases respectively, with 14 bases between them. The CDR3, as DNA: TGTGCCAGCAGCCCTCAGGGGGGCCGCAATGAGCAGTTCTTC. This translates into CASSPQGGRNEQFF.

This clonotype has more than one count but fewer than ten. The chain has TRBV7-8 and TRBJ1-4; 8 positions agree with TRBD1. The CDR3 covers 15 residues. Germline V gene data show CDR1 as SGHVS and CDR2 as FQNEAQ. Unmatched junction bases numbered 4, after V lost 3 bases and J lost 4 bases. The chain's CDR3 is CASSLWTGLNEKLFF. In DNA form, the CDR3 reads TGTGCCAGCAGCTTGTGGACAGGGCTTAATGAAAAACTGTTTTTT.

The chain combines TRBV7-2 with TRBJ2-7, with D perhaps matching TRBD1 (6 bases). The CDR3 loop spans 14 amino acids. V lost 5 bases and J lost 3, with 14 bases in between. CDR1 SGHTA and CDR2 FQGNSA come from the germline V gene. The CDR3 is CASSTRDTYYEQYF. Written as DNA, the CDR3 is TGTGCCAGCAGCACAAGGGACACGTACTACGAGCAGTACTTC.

The rearrangement uses TRBV12-3 or TRBV12-4 and TRBJ1-4, with 9 bases lining up with TRBD1. V dropped 2 bases and J dropped 8; count of bases not matched to a gene: 9. The CDR3 runs 16 residues. In DNA form, the CDR3 reads TGTGCCAGCAGTTTAAACGGACAGGGGATCAGGGAAAAACTGTTTTTT. Translating it yields CASSLNGQGIREKLFF.

The rearrangement joins TRBV6-5 to TRBJ2-7; 7 bases match TRBD1. The CDR3 loop spans 16 amino acids. Unmatched junction bases numbered 7, after V lost 0 bases and J lost 2 bases. CDR1 and CDR2 (germline): MNHEY, SVGAGI. The CDR3 coding sequence is TGTGCCAGCAGTTACTCGGCAGGGGGTGCCCCCTACGAGCAGTACTTC. Protein product: CASSYSAGGAPYEQYF.

The chain is built from TRBV2 and TRBJ2-5; 8 bases align to TRBD1. CDR1 is SNHLY and CDR2 is FYNNEI in the germline V gene. The CDR3 has 14 residues. The V gene end was trimmed by 9 bases and the J gene end by 4 bases; junction bases not matched to a gene: 10. The CDR3 sequence: CASTGQGARETQYF. In nucleotides, the CDR3 is TGTGCCAGTACGGGGCAGGGGGCGAGAGAGACCCAGTACTTC.